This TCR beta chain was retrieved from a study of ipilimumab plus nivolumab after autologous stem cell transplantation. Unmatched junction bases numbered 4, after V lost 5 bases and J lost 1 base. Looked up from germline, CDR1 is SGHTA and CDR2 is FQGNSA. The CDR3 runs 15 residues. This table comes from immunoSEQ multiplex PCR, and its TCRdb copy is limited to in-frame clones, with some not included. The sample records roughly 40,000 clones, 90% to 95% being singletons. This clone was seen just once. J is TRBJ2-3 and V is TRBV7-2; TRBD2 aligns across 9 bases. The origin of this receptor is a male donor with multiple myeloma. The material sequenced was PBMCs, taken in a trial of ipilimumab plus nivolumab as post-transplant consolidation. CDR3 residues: CASSQREVRTDTQYF. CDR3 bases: TGTGCCAGCAGCCAGCGGGAGGTTCGCACAGATACGCAGTATTTT. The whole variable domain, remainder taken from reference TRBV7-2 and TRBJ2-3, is GAGVSQSPSNKVTEKGKDVELRCDPISGHTALYWYRQSLGQGLEFLIYFQGNSAPDKSGLPSDRFSAERTGGSVSTLTIQRTQQEDSAVYLCASSQREVRTDTQYFGPGTRLTVL.